The T cell receptor (beta chain) under discussion was sequenced for a study of Ad26.COV2.S vaccination and SARS-CoV-2 variants. Across the whole study: Ad26.COV2.S was injected intramuscularly once or twice, 56 days apart.

Clones were read by immunoSEQ multiplex PCR, and TCRdb kept only the in-frame ones, dropping some. The data show around 300,000 clones, 65% to 90% seen once. Worth noting for this clone: Its antigen is not known.

Regarding treatment: around 19 received Ad26.COV2.S at low or high dose, single or two shots; 5 received placebo; per-sample allocation not given. Sampling occurred on day 63 after the first vaccine or placebo injection. Built on an Ad26 vector, the vaccine expressed Wuhan-strain SARS-CoV-2 spike. Germline CDR1 is SGDLS and CDR2 is YYNGEE. The length of the CDR3 is 15 residues. J lost 4 bases, V lost 0 bases, and 5 bases had no gene match. Study observations and caveats: Vaccinated individuals (as opposed to placebo recipients) had higher spike-specific TCR breadth.

The sequenced sample was peripheral blood, obtained in a trial of Ad26.COV2.S vaccine versus placebo. The gene calls are TRBV9 and TRBJ2-5, with TRBD2 matching 8 bases. The receptor comes from a person between 18 and 59 years old who received the Ad26.COV2.S COVID-19 vaccine or a placebo. The CDR3 sequence: CASSVAGGARETQYF. The CDR3 DNA is TGTGCCAGCAGCGTAGCCGGGGGGGCCAGAGAGACCCAGTACTTC.